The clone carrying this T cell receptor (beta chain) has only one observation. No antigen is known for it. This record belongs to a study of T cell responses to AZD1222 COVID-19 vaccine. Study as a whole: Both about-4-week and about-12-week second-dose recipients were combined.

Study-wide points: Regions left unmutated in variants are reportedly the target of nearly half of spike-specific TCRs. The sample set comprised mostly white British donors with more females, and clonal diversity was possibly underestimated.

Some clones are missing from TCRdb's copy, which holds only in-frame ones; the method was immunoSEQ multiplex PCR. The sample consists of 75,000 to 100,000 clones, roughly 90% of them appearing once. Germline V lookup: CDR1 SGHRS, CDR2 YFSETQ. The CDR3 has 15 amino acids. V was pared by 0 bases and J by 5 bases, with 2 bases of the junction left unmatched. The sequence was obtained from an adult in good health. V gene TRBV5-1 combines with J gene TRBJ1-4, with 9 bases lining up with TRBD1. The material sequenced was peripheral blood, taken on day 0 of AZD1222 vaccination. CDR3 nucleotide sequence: TGCGCCAGCAGCTTGGCCGGGACAGGGAATGAAAAACTGTTTTTT. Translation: CASSLAGTGNEKLFF.